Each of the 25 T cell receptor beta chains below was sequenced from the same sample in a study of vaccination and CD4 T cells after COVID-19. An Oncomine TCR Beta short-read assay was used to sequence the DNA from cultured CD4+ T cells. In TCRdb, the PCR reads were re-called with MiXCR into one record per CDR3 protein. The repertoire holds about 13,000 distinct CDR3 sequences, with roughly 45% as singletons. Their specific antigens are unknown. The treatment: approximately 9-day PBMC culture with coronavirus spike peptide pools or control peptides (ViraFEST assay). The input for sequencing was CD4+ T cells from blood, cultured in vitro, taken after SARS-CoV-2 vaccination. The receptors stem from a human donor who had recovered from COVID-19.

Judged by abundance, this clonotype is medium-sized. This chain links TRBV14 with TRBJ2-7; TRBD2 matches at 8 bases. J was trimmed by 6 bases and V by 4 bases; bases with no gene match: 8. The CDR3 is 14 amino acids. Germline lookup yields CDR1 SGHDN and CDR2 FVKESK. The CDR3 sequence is CASSPGTRWREQYF. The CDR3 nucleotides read TGTGCCAGCAGCCCCGGGACTAGATGGCGCGAGCAGTACTTC.

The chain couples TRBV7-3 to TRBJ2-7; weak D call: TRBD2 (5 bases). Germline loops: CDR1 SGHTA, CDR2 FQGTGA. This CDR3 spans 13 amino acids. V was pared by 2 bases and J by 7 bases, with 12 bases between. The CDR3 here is CASSLSRTAEQYF. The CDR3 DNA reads TGTGCCAGCAGCTTATCCCGGACTGCGGAGCAGTACTTC.

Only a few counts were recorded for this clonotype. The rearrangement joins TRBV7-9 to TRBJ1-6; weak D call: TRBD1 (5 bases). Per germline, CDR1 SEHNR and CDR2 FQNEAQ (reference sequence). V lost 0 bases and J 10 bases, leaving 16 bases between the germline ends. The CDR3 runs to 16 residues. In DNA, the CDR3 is TGTGCCAGCAGCTTAGCTTACGGGGACGGTGGATCACCCCTCCACTTT. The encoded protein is CASSLAYGDGGSPLHF.

The CDR3 sequence is CAWRPKLAGTTDTQYF. The CDR3 DNA reads TGTGCCTGGAGACCGAAACTAGCGGGAACCACAGATACGCAGTATTTT. This sequence joins TRBV30 and TRBJ2-3, with TRBD2 matching over 10 bases. Germline loops: CDR1 GTSNPN, CDR2 SVGIG (reference sequence). Trimming cost V 3 bases and J 2 bases; bases outside gene matches: 8. The CDR3 is made up of 16 amino acids.

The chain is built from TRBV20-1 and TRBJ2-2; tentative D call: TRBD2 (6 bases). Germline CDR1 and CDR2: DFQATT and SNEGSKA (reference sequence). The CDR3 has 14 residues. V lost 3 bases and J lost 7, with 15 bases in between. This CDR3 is CSARRGPTHGELFF. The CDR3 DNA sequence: TGCAGTGCTAGGCGGGGACCAACCCACGGGGAGCTGTTTTTT.

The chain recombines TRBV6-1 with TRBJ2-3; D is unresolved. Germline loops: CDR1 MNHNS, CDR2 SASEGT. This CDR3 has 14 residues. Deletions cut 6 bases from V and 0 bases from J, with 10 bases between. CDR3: CASRPGLSTDTQYF. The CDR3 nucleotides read TGTGCCAGCAGGCCGGGCCTTAGCACAGATACGCAGTATTTT.

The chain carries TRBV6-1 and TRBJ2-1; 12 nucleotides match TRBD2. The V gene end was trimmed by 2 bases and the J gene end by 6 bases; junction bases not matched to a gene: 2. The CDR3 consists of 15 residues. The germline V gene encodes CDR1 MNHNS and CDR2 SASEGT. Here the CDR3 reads CASSELAGGPNEQFF. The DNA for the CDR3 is TGTGCCAGCAGTGAACTAGCGGGAGGGCCCAATGAGCAGTTCTTC.

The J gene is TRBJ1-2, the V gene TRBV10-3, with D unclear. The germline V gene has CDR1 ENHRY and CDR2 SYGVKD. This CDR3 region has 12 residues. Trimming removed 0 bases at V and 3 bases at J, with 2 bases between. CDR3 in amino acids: CAISESDYGYTF. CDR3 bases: TGTGCCATCAGTGAGTCGGACTATGGCTACACCTTC.

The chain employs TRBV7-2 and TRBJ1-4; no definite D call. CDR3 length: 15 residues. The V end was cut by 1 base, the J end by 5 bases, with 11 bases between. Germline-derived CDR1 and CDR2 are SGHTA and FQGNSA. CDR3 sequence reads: CASSLVARTNEKLFF. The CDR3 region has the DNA TGTGCCAGCAGCTTAGTAGCACGTACAAATGAAAAACTGTTTTTT.

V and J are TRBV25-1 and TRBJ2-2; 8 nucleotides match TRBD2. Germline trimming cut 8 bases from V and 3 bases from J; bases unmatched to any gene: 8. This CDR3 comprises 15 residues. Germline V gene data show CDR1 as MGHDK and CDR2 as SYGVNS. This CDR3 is CASSAGVVDTGELFF. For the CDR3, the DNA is TGTGCCAGCTCAGCGGGAGTGGTCGACACCGGGGAGCTGTTTTTT.

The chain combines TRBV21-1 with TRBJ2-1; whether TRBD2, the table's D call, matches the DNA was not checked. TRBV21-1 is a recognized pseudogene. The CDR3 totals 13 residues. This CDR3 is CASSTSGSNEQFF. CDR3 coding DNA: TGTGCCAGCAGCACTAGCGGGAGCAATGAGCAGTTCTTC.

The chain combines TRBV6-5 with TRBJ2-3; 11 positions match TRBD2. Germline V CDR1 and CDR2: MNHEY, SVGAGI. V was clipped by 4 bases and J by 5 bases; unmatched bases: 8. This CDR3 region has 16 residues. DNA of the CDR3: TGTGCCAGCAGTTCGCCACTAGCGGGAGATTTAGATACGCAGTATTTT. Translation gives CASSSPLAGDLDTQYF.

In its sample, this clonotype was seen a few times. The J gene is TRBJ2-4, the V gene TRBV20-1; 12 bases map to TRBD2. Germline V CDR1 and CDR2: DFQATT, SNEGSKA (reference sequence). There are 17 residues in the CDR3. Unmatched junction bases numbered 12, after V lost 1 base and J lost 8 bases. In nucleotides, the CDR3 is TGCAGTGCTAGAGGGGCTAGCGGGAGGGGGAAAGGGGACATTCAGTACTTC. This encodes CSARGASGRGKGDIQYF.

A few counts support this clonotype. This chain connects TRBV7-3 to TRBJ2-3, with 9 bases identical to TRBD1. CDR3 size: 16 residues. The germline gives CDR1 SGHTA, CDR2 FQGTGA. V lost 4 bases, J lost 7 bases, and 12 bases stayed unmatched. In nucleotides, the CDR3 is TGTGCCAGCAGCTCAATGACAGGGGGGCGCAGAAATACGCAGTATTTT. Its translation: CASSSMTGGRRNTQYF.

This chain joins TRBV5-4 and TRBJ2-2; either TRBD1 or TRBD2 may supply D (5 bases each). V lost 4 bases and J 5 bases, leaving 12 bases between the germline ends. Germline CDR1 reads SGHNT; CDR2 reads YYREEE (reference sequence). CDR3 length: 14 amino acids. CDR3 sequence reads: CASSPGPPTGELFF. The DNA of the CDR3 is TGTGCCAGCAGCCCGGGGCCGCCGACCGGGGAGCTGTTTTTT.

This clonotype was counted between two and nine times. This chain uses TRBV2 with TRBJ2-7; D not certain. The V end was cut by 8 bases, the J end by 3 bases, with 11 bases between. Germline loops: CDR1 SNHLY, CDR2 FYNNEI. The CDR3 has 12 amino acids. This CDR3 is CASGQVFYEQYF. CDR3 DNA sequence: TGTGCCAGCGGGCAGGTCTTCTACGAGCAGTACTTC.

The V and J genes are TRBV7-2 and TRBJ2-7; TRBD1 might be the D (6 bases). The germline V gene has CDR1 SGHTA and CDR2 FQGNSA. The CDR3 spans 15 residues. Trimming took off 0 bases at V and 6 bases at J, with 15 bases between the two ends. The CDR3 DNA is TGTGCCAGCAGCTTAGCTATCAGGGGTGGGACCGAGCAGTACTTC. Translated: CASSLAIRGGTEQYF.

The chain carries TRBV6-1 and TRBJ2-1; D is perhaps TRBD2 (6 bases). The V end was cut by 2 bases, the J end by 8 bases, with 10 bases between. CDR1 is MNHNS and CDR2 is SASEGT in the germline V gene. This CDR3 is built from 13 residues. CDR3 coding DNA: TGTGCCAGCAGTGAACTGGGGGGATATGAGCAGTTCTTC. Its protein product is CASSELGGYEQFF.

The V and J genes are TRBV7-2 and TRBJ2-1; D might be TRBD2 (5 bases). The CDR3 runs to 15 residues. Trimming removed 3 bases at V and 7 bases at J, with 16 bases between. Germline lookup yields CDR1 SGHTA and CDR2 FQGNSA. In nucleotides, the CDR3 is TGTGCCAGCAGCTTTACTGGGAGCCTCTGGAATGAGCAGTTCTTC. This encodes CASSFTGSLWNEQFF. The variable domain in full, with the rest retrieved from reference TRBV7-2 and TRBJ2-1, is GAGVSQSPSNKVTEKGKDVELRCDPISGHTALYWYRQSLGQGLEFLIYFQGNSAPDKSGLPSDRFSAERTGGSVSTLTIQRTQQEDSAVYLCASSFTGSLWNEQFFGPGTRLTVL.

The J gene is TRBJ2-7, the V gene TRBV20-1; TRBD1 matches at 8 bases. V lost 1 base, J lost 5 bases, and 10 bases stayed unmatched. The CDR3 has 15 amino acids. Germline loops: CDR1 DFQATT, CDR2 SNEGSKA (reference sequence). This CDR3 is CSARVGRSGGDEQYF. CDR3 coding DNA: TGCAGTGCTAGAGTTGGGAGATCAGGGGGCGACGAGCAGTACTTC.

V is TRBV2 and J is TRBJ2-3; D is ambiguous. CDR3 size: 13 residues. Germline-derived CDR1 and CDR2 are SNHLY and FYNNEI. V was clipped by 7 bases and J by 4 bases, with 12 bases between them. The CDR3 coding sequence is TGTGCCAGCAACGAGCCCTTTTCAGATACGCAGTATTTT. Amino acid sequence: CASNEPFSDTQYF. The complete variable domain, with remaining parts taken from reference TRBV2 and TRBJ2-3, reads EPEVTQTPSHQVTQMGQEVILRCVPISNHLYFYWYRQILGQKVEFLVSFYNNEISEKSEIFDDQFSVERPDGSNFTLKIRSTKLEDSAMYFCASNEPFSDTQYFGPGTRLTVL.

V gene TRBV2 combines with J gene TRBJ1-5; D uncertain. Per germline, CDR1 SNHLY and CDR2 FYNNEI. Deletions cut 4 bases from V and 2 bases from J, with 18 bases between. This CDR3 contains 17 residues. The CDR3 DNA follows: TGTGCCAGCAGTGGGCGGGCCGTAAACGTGGGCAATCAGCCCCAGCATTTT. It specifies CASSGRAVNVGNQPQHF.

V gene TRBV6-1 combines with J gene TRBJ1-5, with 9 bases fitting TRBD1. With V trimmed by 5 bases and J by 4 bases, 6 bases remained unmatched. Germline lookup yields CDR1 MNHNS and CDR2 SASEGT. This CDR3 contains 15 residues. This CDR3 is CASSTLGQGNQPQHF. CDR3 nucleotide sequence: TGTGCCAGCAGTACCCTAGGACAGGGGAATCAGCCCCAGCATTTT.

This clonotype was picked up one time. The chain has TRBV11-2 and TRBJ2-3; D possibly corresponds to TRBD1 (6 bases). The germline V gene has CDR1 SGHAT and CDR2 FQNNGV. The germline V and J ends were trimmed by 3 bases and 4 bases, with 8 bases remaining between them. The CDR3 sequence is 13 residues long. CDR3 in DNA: TGTGCCAGCAGCTTTGAGGGGGCAGATACGCAGTATTTT. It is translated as CASSFEGADTQYF.

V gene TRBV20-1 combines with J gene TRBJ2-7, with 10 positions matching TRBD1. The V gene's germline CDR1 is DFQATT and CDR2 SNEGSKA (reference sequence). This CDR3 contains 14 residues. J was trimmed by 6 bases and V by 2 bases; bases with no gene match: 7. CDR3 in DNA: TGCAGTGCTAGACCCGGGACAGGGGCCCTCGAGCAGTACTTC. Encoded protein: CSARPGTGALEQYF.